Detailed here is one TCR beta chain. V dropped 0 bases and J dropped 3 bases, with 9 bases sitting between them. The CDR3 runs 14 residues. CDR1 and CDR2 (germline): MNHNS, SASEGT. The data derive from a study of blood T cell repertoires in COVID-19. Across the study: Specimens from acute and convalescent COVID-19 originated in the United States, Italy and Spain.

The authors' processing: Reference gene primer amplification gave nucleated cell count estimates. TCRdb's copy holds only in-frame clones and misses some; the assay was immunoSEQ multiplex PCR. V, J and clone size were drawn from that table, and D and trimming were deduced from the DNA. There are more than 150,000 clones in the sample; about 80% occur only once, and 13% to 15% lies in the top ten. Assignment of participants to cohorts was predicated upon participant-reported clinical history. It was within 2 weeks before study entry that exposed participants met a COVID-19 case. The chain combines TRBV6-1 with TRBJ2-7; possibly TRBD1 for D (6 bases). The TCR originated in a man aged 55 to 70 who had been exposed to COVID-19. The specimen sequenced was PBMCs or T cells enriched from blood (not recorded which). The CDR3 DNA reads as TGTGCCAGCAGTGAAGCGGGGGCAGACTACGAGCAGTACTTC. It is translated as CASSEAGADYEQYF.